This T cell receptor (beta chain) emerged from a study of low-dose radiotherapy and immunotherapy resistance in tumors (dated 2022 in TCRdb). About the full investigation: Cohort 1 received 0.5 Gy per fraction every 2 weeks, with a prescribed total PTV dose of 6.5 Gy. Every two weeks, patients got intravenous cyclophosphamide at 200 mg/m2, given one day ahead of each radiation and immunotherapy administration. Patients took aspirin 300 mg orally once daily for four cycles, starting on cycle 1 day 1. Cohort 2 received 1 Gy per fraction every two weeks, with a total of 13 Gy over 26 weeks. No randomization into treatment groups was done for the people taking part in the trial. The translational analysis covered eight patients: three from the first dose cohort and the first five from the second dose cohort. Nivolumab was administered intravenously as a 240 mg flat dose every two weeks, and ipilimumab was administered intravenously at 1 mg/kg every six weeks.

The listed sequencing device is Illumina HiSeq 2500. First-strand cDNA was synthesized using Superscript III and a set of TRAV- and TRBV-specific primers, so that both TCRalpha and TCRbeta chains were covered. TCRs were amplified with Phusion for around 18 PCR cycles, with a constant-region primer paired with the adapter attached to the V primers. The isolated mRNA was amplified using the MessageAmp II aRNA Amplification Kit, with in vitro transcription performed for approximately 15 hours at 37 degrees C. The Dynabeads mRNA DIRECT Purification Kit was used to isolate mRNA for TCR sequencing. A second roughly 23-cycle Phusion PCR added indexed Illumina adapters, and products were purified with AMPure XP beads. Under the source paper's analysis protocol: Custom Perl scripts pooled TCR sequences encoding the same protein, removed out-of-frame sequences and computed each clonotype's abundance. TCR sequences supported by only a single read were excluded from analysis. The metrics used to describe the repertoires included Shannon entropy, Gini index, clonality, richness, and the frequency of TCRs shared between repertoires. In-frame beta chains were kept once TCRdb had trimmed the public reads at Q25 with fastp and called clones with MiXCR. Every CDR3 protein is listed once, alongside the most common genes and DNA of its rows. The V and J calls here are based on TCRdb, not the publication. Across this sample there are around 100,000 distinct CDR3 sequences, with under 25% seen only once. The ten largest clones add up to around 13% of the sample.

In its sample, this clonotype was seen many times. Its cognate antigen has yet to be identified. No base qualities exist here, and no much larger clone lies one base off it. CDR1 and CDR2 are drawn from the germline V gene (reference sequence): MNHNY, SVGAGI. Deletion took 6 bases off V and 1 base off J, with a span of 19 bases between the germline ends. Measured from the cysteine to the phenylalanine, the CDR3 is 17 residues long. Left in the record is the CDR3 DNA by itself, 51 bases read in frame from the first base. The time point label here, explained by the study, means: after trial treatment. What the treatment or condition label conveys for this sample: LDRT plus nivolumab, ipilimumab, low-dose cyclophosphamide and aspirin (RACIN trial). Donors were enrolled in RACIN, a single-arm phase I dose-escalation trial in which nivolumab, ipilimumab, aspirin, low-dose cyclophosphamide and low-dose radiotherapy were combined. Patients were eligible if they had advanced solid tumors that were TIL-negative.

The source is a female donor with ovarian cancer. Sequencing was performed on PBMCs, taken after low-dose radiotherapy plus immunotherapy. Recombination linked TRBV6-6 to TRBJ2-1; TRBD2 could be the D gene, as 5 bases match. This receptor has the CDR3 CASSPLGRGGSYNEQFF. The nucleotide sequence is given as TGTGCCAGCAGCCCCCTGGGCCGGGGTGGATCCTACAATGAGCAGTTCTTC.